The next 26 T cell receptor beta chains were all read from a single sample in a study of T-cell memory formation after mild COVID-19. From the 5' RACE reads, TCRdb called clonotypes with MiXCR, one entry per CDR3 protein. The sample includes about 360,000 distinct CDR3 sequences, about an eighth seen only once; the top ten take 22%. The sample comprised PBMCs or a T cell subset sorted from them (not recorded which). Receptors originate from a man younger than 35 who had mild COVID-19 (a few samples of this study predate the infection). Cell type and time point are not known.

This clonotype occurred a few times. The CDR3 nucleotides are TGTGCCACATCTAGCTCTGGAAACACCATATATTTT. Amino acids: CATSSSGNTIYF. The chain links TRBV6-5 to TRBJ1-3; D call uncertain. The CDR3 runs to 12 residues. V was clipped by 10 bases and J by 0 bases, with 7 bases between them. Germline V lookup: CDR1 MNHEY, CDR2 SVGAGI.

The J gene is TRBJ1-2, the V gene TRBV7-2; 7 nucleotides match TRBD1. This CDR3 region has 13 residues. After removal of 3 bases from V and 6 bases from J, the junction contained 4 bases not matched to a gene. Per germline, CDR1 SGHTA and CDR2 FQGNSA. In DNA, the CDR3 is TGTGCCAGCAGCTTTAGGCAGGGGGATGGCTACACCTTC. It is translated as CASSFRQGDGYTF.

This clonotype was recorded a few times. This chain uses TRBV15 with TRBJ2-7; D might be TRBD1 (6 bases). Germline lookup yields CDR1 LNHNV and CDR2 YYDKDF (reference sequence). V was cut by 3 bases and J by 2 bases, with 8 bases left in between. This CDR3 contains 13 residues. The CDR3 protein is CATSRDSTYEQYF. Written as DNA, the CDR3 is TGTGCCACCAGCAGGGACAGCACCTACGAGCAGTACTTC.

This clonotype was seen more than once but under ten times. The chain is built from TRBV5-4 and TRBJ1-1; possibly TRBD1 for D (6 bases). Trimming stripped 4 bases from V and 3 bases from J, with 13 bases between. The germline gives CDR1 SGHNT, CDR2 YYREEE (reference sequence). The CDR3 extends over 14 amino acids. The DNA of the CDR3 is TGTGCCAGCAGCCGAGGGGGGTCCTACACTGAAGCTTTCTTT. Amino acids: CASSRGGSYTEAFF.

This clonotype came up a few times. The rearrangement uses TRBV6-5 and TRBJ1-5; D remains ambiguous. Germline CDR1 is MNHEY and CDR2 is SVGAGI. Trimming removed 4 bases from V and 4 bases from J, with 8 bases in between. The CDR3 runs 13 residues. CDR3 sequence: CASSSQTNQPQHF. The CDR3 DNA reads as TGTGCCAGCAGTTCTCAGACTAATCAGCCCCAGCATTTT.

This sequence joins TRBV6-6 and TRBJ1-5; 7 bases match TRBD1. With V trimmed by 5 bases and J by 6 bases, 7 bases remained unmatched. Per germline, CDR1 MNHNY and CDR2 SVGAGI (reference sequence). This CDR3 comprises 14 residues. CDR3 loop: CASSPETGPQPQHF. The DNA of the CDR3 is TGTGCCAGCAGTCCCGAGACAGGGCCTCAGCCCCAGCATTTT.

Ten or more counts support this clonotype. The CDR3 sequence: CASSLDVGHYEQYF. CDR3 in DNA: TGCGCCAGCAGCCTCGACGTAGGGCACTACGAGCAGTACTTC. V is TRBV4-3 and J is TRBJ2-7; D uncertain. Trimming stripped 4 bases from V and 3 bases from J, with 13 bases between. The CDR3 consists of 14 residues. The germline gives CDR1 LGHNA, CDR2 YSLEER.

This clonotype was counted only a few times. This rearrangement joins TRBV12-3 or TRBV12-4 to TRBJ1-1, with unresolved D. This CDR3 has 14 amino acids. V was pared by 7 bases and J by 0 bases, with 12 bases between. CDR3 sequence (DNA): TGTGCCAGCACCCTGGACCTCATGAACACTGAAGCTTTCTTT. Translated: CASTLDLMNTEAFF.

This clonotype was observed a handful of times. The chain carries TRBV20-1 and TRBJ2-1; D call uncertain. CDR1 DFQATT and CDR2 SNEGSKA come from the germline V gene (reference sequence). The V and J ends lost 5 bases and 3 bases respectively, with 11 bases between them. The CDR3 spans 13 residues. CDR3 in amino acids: CSAWGQIYNEQFF. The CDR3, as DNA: TGCAGTGCTTGGGGTCAGATCTACAATGAGCAGTTCTTC.

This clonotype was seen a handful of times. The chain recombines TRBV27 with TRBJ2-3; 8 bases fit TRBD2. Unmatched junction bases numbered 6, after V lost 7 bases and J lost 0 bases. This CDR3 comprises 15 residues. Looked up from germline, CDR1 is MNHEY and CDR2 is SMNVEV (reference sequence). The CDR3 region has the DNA TGTGCCAGCACCTGGGCGGGGGGAAGCACAGATACGCAGTATTTT. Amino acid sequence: CASTWAGGSTDTQYF.

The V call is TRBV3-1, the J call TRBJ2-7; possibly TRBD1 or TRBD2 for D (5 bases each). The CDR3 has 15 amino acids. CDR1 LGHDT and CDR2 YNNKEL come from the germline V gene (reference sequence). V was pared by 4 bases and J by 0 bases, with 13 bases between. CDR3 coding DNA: TGTGCCAGCAGCCCGGGGCTGCCCCGCTCCTACGAGCAGTACTTC. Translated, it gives CASSPGLPRSYEQYF.

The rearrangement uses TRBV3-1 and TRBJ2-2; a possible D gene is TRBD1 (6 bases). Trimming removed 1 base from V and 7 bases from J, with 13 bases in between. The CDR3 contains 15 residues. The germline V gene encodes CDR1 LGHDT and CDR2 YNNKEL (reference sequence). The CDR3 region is CASSQGGGYNGELFF. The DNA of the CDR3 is TGTGCCAGCAGCCAAGGAGGGGGATATAACGGGGAGCTGTTTTTT.

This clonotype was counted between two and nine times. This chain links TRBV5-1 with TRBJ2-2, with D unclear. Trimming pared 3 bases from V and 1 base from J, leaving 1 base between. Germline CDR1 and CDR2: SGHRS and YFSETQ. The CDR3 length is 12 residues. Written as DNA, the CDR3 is TGCGCCAGCAGCTGGAACACCGGGGAGCTGTTTTTT. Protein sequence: CASSWNTGELFF. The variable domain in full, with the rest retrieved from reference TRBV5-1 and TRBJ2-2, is KAGVTQTPRYLIKTRGQQVTLSCSPISGHRSVSWYQQTPGQGLQFLFEYFSETQRNKGNFPGRFSGRQFSNSRSEMNVSTLELGDSALYLCASSWNTGELFFGEGSRLTVL.

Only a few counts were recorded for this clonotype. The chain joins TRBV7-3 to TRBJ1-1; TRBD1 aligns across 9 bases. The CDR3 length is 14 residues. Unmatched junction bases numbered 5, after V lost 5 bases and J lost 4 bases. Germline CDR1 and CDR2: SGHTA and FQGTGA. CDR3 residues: CASSRDRDGTEAFF. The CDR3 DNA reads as TGTGCCAGCAGCCGGGACAGGGATGGCACTGAAGCTTTCTTT.

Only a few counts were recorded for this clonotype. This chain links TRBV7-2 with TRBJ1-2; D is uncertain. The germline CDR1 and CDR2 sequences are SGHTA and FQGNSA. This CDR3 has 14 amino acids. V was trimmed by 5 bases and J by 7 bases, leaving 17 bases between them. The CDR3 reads CASSPNGVLGGYTF. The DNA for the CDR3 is TGTGCCAGCAGCCCAAACGGGGTACTTGGTGGCTACACCTTC.

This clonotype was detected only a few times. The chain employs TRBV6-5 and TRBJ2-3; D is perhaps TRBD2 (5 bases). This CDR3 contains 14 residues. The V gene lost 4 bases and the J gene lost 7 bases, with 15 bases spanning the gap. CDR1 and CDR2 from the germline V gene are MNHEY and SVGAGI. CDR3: CASSSPSRGNTQYF. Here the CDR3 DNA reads TGTGCCAGCAGTTCCCCGTCACGGGGAAATACGCAGTATTTT.

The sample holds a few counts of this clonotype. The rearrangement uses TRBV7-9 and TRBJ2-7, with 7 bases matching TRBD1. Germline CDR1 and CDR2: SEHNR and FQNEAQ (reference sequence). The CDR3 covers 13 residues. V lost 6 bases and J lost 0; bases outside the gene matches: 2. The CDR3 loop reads CASRRTGSYEQYF. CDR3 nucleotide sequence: TGTGCCAGCAGAAGGACAGGCTCCTACGAGCAGTACTTC.

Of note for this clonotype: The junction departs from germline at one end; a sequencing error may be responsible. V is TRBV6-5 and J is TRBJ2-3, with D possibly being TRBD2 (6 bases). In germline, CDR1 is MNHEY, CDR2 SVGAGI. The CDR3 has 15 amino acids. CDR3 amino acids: CASSYSYGGSDEQYF. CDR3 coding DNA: TGTGCCAGCAGTTACTCATACGGGGGAAGTGACGAGCAGTACTTT.

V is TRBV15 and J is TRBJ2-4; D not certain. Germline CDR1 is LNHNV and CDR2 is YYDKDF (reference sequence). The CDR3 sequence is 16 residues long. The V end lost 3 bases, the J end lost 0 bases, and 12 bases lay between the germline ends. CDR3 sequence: CATSRGDGIAKNIQYF. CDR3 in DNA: TGTGCCACCAGCAGGGGCGATGGCATAGCCAAAAACATTCAGTACTTC.

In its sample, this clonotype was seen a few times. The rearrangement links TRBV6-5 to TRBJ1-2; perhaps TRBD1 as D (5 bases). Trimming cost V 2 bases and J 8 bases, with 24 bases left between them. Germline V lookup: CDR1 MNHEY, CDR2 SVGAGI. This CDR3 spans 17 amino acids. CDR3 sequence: CASSYTTARDSQGGYTF. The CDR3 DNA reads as TGTGCCAGCAGTTACACGACGGCCCGGGACTCCCAAGGGGGCTACACCTTC.

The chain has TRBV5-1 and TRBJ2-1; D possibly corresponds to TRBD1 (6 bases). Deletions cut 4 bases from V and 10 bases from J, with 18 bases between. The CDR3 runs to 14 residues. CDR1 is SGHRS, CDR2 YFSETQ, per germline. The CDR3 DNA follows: TGCGCCAGCAGCGAGACCCCAGGGGCGGACGAGCAGTTCTTC. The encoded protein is CASSETPGADEQFF.

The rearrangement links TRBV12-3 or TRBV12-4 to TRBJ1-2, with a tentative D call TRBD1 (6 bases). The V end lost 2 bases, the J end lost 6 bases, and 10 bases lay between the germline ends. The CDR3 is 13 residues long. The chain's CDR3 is CASSLNRDHGYTF. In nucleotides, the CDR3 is TGTGCCAGCAGTTTAAACAGGGACCATGGCTACACCTTC.

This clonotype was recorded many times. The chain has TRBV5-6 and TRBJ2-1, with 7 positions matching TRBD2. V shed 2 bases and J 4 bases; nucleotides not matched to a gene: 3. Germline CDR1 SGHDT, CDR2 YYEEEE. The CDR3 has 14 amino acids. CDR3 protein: CASSFRGGYNEQFF. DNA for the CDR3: TGTGCCAGCAGCTTTCGCGGGGGATACAATGAGCAGTTCTTC.

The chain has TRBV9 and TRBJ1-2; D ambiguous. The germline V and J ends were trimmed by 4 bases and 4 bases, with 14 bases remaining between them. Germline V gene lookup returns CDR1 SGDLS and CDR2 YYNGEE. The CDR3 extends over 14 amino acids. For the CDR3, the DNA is TGTGCCAGCAGCCCGACGGACGGAGCCTATGGCTACACCTTC. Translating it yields CASSPTDGAYGYTF.

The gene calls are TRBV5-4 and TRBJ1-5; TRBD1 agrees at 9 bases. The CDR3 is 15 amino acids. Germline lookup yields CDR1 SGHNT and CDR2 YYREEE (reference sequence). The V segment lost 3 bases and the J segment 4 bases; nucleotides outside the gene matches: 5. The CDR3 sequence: CASSSGTGPNQPQHF. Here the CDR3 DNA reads TGTGCCAGCAGCTCCGGGACAGGGCCTAATCAGCCCCAGCATTTT.

The CDR3 loop is CASSRGNAGTEAFF. For the CDR3, the DNA is TGTGCCAGTAGCCGAGGGAACGCGGGCACTGAAGCTTTCTTT. This sequence joins TRBV19 and TRBJ1-1; no firm D call. This CDR3 spans 14 amino acids. The germline gives CDR1 LNHDA, CDR2 SQIVND (reference sequence). Trimming took 6 bases from V and 4 from J, leaving 15 bases between them. Full variable domain (missing parts from reference TRBV19 and TRBJ1-1): DGGITQSPKYLFRKEGQNVTLSCEQNLNHDAMYWYRQDPGQGLRLIYYSQIVNDFQKGDIAEGYSVSREKKESFPLTVTSAQKNPTAFYLCASSRGNAGTEAFFGQGTRLTVV.